This TCR beta chain was recorded in a study of blood T cell repertoires in COVID-19. Across the whole study: Sites in the United States, Italy and Spain provided acute and convalescent COVID-19 samples. The cDNA or gDNA used as material had been derived from T cells, B-cell-depleted T cells, or PBMCs.

In the original processing: Estimates of nucleated cell counts were drawn from the amplification of reference gene primers. The method was immunoSEQ multiplex PCR; TCRdb's version includes in-frame clones alone and lacks a portion of them. V, J and clone size derive from that table, while D and trimming were established from the DNA sequence. Of tens of thousands of clones in the sample, less than 85% were seen once. V was cut by 8 bases and J by 7 bases, with 21 bases left in between. This CDR3 is 14 amino acids long. CDR1 and CDR2 (germline): SNHLY, FYNNEI. The rearrangement joins TRBV2 to TRBJ2-7; D is perhaps TRBD2 (5 bases). The source of this sequence is a woman aged 80 or over with acute or convalescent COVID-19. Sample: peripheral blood. Written as DNA, the CDR3 is TGTGCCAGCCAGAAGGACGGACCGACGGGGGAGCAGTACTTC. This codes for CASQKDGPTGEQYF.